The clone carrying this T cell receptor (beta chain) was counted a single time. Antigen specificity is unknown. Primers for the PCR totalled 60 Vbeta and 13 Jbeta. The table came from immunoSEQ multiplex PCR; TCRdb's copy has only in-frame clones and leaves some out. The sample includes some 100,000 clones, 73% seen only once; the top ten take approximately 8%. Germline CDR1 is SEHNR and CDR2 is FQNEAQ (reference sequence). V lost 5 bases to trimming and J lost 6 bases, with 18 bases between them. The CDR3 loop spans 15 amino acids. The entry originates in a study of cytomegalovirus exposure and HLA in healthy donors. Overall study results and limits: Later analysis demonstrated an association between a missense DCLRE1C variant and TCR beta V- and J-gene trimming. Associated with cytomegalovirus, according to the listing, were around 170 TCR beta chains.

The receptor's source is a man in his forties in good health and CMV-seronegative. The sample comprised PBMCs. The chain combines TRBV7-9 with TRBJ2-3; tentative D call: TRBD2 (5 bases). DNA for the CDR3: TGTGCCAGCAGCCCCCTACGAGGGAATCTGGATACGCAGTATTTT. Translated, it gives CASSPLRGNLDTQYF.